This T cell receptor beta chain was identified in a study of beta chain features in type 1 diabetes. Study in general: Cell yields, gender and age were comparable in patients and healthy donors.

With respect to this clone: The antigen remains undetermined.

Study findings and constraints: The naive, central memory and Treg TCRB repertoires looked more alike in patients than they did in healthy donors. Possible PCR preference for shorter templates applied equally to patients and controls.

The entirety of the isolated RNA underwent reverse transcription, so expressed TCRB transcripts were sequenced. The data were produced by immunoSEQ multiplex PCR, yet TCRdb's version contains in-frame clones alone and is incomplete. Of roughly 290,000 clones listed, approximately 8% are singletons. It was via CD45RO/CCR7/CD25/CD127/CD95/CD27 that CD4+ naive, central memory, regulatory and stem cell-like memory cells were sorted. There are 14 residues in the CDR3. The V end was cut by 5 bases, the J end by 8 bases, with 16 bases between. Germline lookup yields CDR1 SEHNR and CDR2 FQNEAQ (reference sequence).

The receptor was derived from a woman aged 18 to 35 in good health. The sequenced material came from central memory CD4+ T cells from blood. The rearrangement joins TRBV7-9 to TRBJ2-1, with a weak D call TRBD2 (5 bases). The CDR3 coding sequence is TGTGCCAGCAGCCAGGTGTCGGGGTACGATGAGCAGTTCTTC. It translates to CASSQVSGYDEQFF.